The present TCR beta chain was sequenced within a study of response to subunit inactivated influenza vaccine. TCRdb analysed the RT-PCR reads with MiXCR anew, one entry per CDR3 protein. The sample comprises about 520,000 distinct CDR3 sequences, approximately 9.9% of which are singletons, and 9.5% to 15% rests with the top ten. This CDR3 contains 13 residues. V was trimmed by 0 bases and J by 4 bases, leaving 4 bases between them. Looked up from germline, CDR1 is SGDLS and CDR2 is YYNGEE. This clonotype was counted ten times or more. Antigen: not known. Study results and caveats: Authors proposed each seasonal influenza vaccination draws in few new T cells.

The TCR originated in a man over 45 who received an inactivated influenza vaccine. Sequencing was performed on PBMCs from blood, taken roughly 47 days after vaccination. The chain links TRBV9 to TRBJ2-2; D unresolved. CDR3 protein: CASSVVSTGELFF. As DNA, the CDR3 is TGTGCCAGCAGCGTAGTGAGCACCGGGGAGCTGTTTTTT.